This T cell receptor (beta chain) was documented in a study of blood T cell repertoires in COVID-19. On the study more broadly: Material from acute and convalescent COVID-19 was sourced from the United States, Italy and Spain. Nucleic acid was either cDNA or gDNA, and it came from T cells, B-cell-depleted T cells, or PBMCs.

This CDR3 has 14 residues. CDR1 and CDR2 (germline): WNHNN, SYGVQD (reference sequence). The V gene end was trimmed by 3 bases and the J gene end by 7 bases; junction bases not matched to a gene: 4. Authors' methods: How many nucleated cells were present was estimated from reference gene primer amplification. Sequencing used immunoSEQ multiplex PCR; TCRdb keeps in-frame clones, though not all of them. From that table come the V and J calls and clone size; the DNA was used to work out D and trimming. The sample lists a few hundred thousand clones; 85% were seen once. This chain links TRBV10-1 with TRBJ2-1; 9 nucleotides agree with TRBD2. Sequencing input: peripheral blood. The clonotype comes from a woman under 30 with acute or convalescent COVID-19. CDR3 DNA sequence: TGCGCCAGCAGTGATGGACTAGCGCGTAATGAGCAGTTCTTC. Translating it yields CASSDGLARNEQFF.